A single sample gave rise to the 14 T cell receptor beta chains below, sequenced in a study of graft-versus-host responses after intestinal transplantation. Profiled with immunoSEQ multiplex PCR; TCRdb holds only in-frame clones, not every one. This sample has tens of thousands of clones, with approximately 89% found just once. Their antigen targets remain unknown. The sample consisted of unstimulated CD4+ T cells sorted from spleen or lymph node cells, taken before transplant. All receptors come from a human donor who was the organ donor for an intestinal transplant.

The sample holds a few counts of this clone. V gene TRBV29-1 combines with J gene TRBJ1-4; D gene unclear. The V gene's germline CDR1 is SQVTM and CDR2 ANQGSEA. V lost 5 bases to trimming and J lost 3 bases, with 10 bases between them. CDR3 length: 13 residues. Here the CDR3 reads CSVQNSANEKLFF. Written as DNA, the CDR3 is TGCAGCGTTCAAAACTCTGCTAATGAAAAACTGTTTTTT.

CDR3 protein: CAWRSGIRADTQYF. CDR3 nucleotide sequence: TGTGCCTGGAGGTCGGGGATTAGGGCAGATACGCAGTATTTT. J is TRBJ2-3 and V is TRBV30; D might be TRBD2 (5 bases). There are 14 residues in the CDR3. Germline V gene sequence: CDR1 GTSNPN, CDR2 SVGIG (reference sequence). The ends were cut back, 3 bases at V and 4 bases at J, with 14 bases in the middle.

This chain links TRBV5-6 with TRBJ1-6, with D possibly being TRBD1 (5 bases). The CDR3 consists of 16 residues. V was trimmed by 1 base and J by 4 bases, leaving 12 bases between them. Germline CDR1 SGHDT, CDR2 YYEEEE. The CDR3 sequence: CASSLRSGSYNSPLHF. The CDR3 bases are TGTGCCAGCAGCTTGAGGTCAGGGTCATATAATTCACCCCTCCACTTT.

This rearrangement joins TRBV5-1 to TRBJ1-1; 7 bases fit TRBD1. Germline trimming cut 4 bases from V and 5 bases from J; bases unmatched to any gene: 2. Germline V gives CDR1 SGHRS, CDR2 YFSETQ. The CDR3 spans 12 residues. In DNA form, the CDR3 reads TGCGCCAGCAGCCTGGGACAGACTGAAGCTTTCTTT. Protein product: CASSLGQTEAFF.

This clone was seen just once. Additional DNA sequences in this sample encode the identical CDR3. The chain carries TRBV1 and TRBJ1-2. TRBV1 is described as a pseudogene. The length of the CDR3 is 15 residues. The CDR3 DNA sequence: TGCACCAGCAGCCAAGAGGGAATCGGGGGACATGGCTACACCTTC. It specifies CTSSQEGIGGHGYTF.

The rearrangement links TRBV28 to TRBJ2-7; D gene uncertain. Germline V lookup: CDR1 MDHEN, CDR2 SYDVKM. The CDR3 extends over 13 amino acids. The V and J ends lost 4 bases and 1 base respectively, with 8 bases between them. The CDR3 protein is CASSSEVSYEQYF. CDR3 nucleotide sequence: TGTGCCAGCAGTTCAGAGGTTTCCTACGAGCAGTACTTC.

A word on this clone: Other DNA sequences in the same sample also yield this CDR3. This sequence joins TRBV5-1 and TRBJ2-2, with 11 positions matching TRBD2. CDR1 is SGHRS, CDR2 YFSETQ, per germline. This CDR3 is 18 amino acids long. Losses at the gene ends were 4 bases for V and 5 bases for J; bases not matched to a gene: 13. The chain's CDR3 is CASSPIGPLAGGTGELFF. CDR3 nucleotides: TGCGCCAGCAGCCCTATAGGGCCCCTAGCGGGGGGTACCGGGGAGCTGTTTTTT.

The chain combines TRBV11-2 with TRBJ2-1, with 12 bases lining up with TRBD2. CDR1 and CDR2 (germline): SGHAT, FQNNGV. The CDR3 length is 16 residues. The V segment lost 4 bases and the J segment 12 bases; nucleotides outside the gene matches: 13. The CDR3 DNA reads TGTGCCAGCAGCTCCACTTCGGGGCTAGCGGGGGGGCGGCAGTTCTTC. Its translation is CASSSTSGLAGGRQFF.

The rearrangement uses TRBV19 and TRBJ2-7; possible D gene TRBD2, 5 bases. With 5 bases removed from V and 0 bases from J, the gap between germline ends came to 11 bases. Germline V gives CDR1 LNHDA, CDR2 SQIVND (reference sequence). The CDR3 length is 14 residues. CDR3 region: CASSYSVVSYEQYF. CDR3 nucleotides: TGTGCCAGTAGTTATAGCGTCGTCTCCTACGAGCAGTACTTC.

This clone appeared a few times. The chain uses TRBV2 and TRBJ2-2, with D perhaps TRBD1 (6 bases). The germline CDR1 and CDR2 sequences are SNHLY and FYNNEI. The CDR3 is 18 amino acids. V gave up 2 bases and J gave up 5 bases, with 21 bases separating them. The chain's CDR3 is CASSERLTGGFGTGELFF. The CDR3 nucleotides are TGTGCCAGCAGTGAACGACTAACTGGGGGCTTCGGGACCGGGGAGCTGTTTTTT.

CDR3 DNA sequence: TGTGCCAGCAGTGAATCAGATAGGGTGGCAGGGGGAATGAGAAGGAACACTGAAGCTTTCTTT. Translated: CASSESDRVAGGMRRNTEAFF. The chain employs TRBV2 and TRBJ1-1, with 7 nucleotides matching TRBD1. The CDR3 is 21 amino acids. Germline V gives CDR1 SNHLY, CDR2 FYNNEI. J gave up 1 base and V 2 bases, and 22 bases lay outside the gene matches.

The V and J genes are TRBV2 and TRBJ2-5, with 7 bases lining up with TRBD1. Looked up from germline, CDR1 is SNHLY and CDR2 is FYNNEI. This CDR3 is 13 amino acids long. V was pared by 6 bases and J by 2 bases, with 3 bases of the junction left unmatched. Written as DNA, the CDR3 is TGTGCCAGCAGGGGGACAGTTCAAGAGACCCAGTACTTC. Protein sequence: CASRGTVQETQYF.

The chain has TRBV19 and TRBJ2-3; 12 bases map to TRBD2. CDR3 length: 15 residues. Per the germline V gene, CDR1 is LNHDA and CDR2 is SQIVND (reference sequence). Trimming removed 6 bases from V and 3 bases from J; junction bases left unmatched: 4. This CDR3 reads CASSRLAGETDTQYF. The CDR3 nucleotides read TGTGCCAGTAGCCGACTAGCGGGAGAAACAGATACGCAGTATTTT.

The chain has TRBV11-2 and TRBJ1-1; D is unclear. The germline gives CDR1 SGHAT, CDR2 FQNNGV. Trimming pared 5 bases from V and 0 bases from J, leaving 13 bases between. The CDR3 loop spans 15 amino acids. The CDR3 coding sequence is TGTGCCAGCAGCCCACGGGAGACCTTGAACACTGAAGCTTTCTTT. Protein sequence: CASSPRETLNTEAFF.